What follows describes a single TCR beta chain. Its antigen is currently unknown. This CDR3 spans 18 amino acids. After removal of 1 base from V and 6 bases from J, the junction contained 8 bases not matched to a gene. Germline-derived CDR1 and CDR2 are MGHRA and YSYEKL. These data belong to a study of OX40 agonist ivuxolimab in advanced cancers. Across the study: Cancers in dose escalation were hepatocellular, melanoma, renal cell and head and neck.

Overall study results and limits: Dosing at 0.1 to 3.0 mg/kg was accompanied by clonal expansion of CD4+ and CD8+ blood T cells by week 6. Fewer expanded clones were found on average in CD4+ than in CD8+ T cells. No determination was made of the antigen specificity of the expanded peripheral T cells.

Profiling relied on immunoSEQ multiplex PCR, and the TCRdb table lists in-frame clones only, not all of them. Of roughly 66,000 clones in the sample, 80% were seen once. V and J are TRBV4-1 and TRBJ2-1, with 14 bases identical to TRBD2. The source was CD4+ or CD8+ T cells sorted from blood, collected in a trial of the OX40 agonist ivuxolimab. The receptor was isolated from an adult with an advanced solid tumor such as melanoma, head and neck, liver or kidney cancer. DNA of the CDR3: TGCGCCAGCAGCCAAGCGGGACTAGCGGGGGATGGCGTCAATGAGCAGTTCTTC. This codes for CASSQAGLAGDGVNEQFF.